Listed below are T cell receptor beta chains from one sample, sequenced in a study of OX40 agonist ivuxolimab in advanced cancers. Profiled with immunoSEQ multiplex PCR; TCRdb holds only in-frame clones, not every one. The sample has some 94,000 clones; 91% are singletons. The sequenced sample was CD4+ or CD8+ T cells sorted from blood, obtained in a trial of the OX40 agonist ivuxolimab. The receptors come from an adult with an advanced solid tumor such as melanoma, head and neck, liver or kidney cancer. CDR3s include the opening cysteine and the closing phenylalanine or tryptophan. Each record gives: clone size, V gene, D gene, J gene, CDR3 DNA, CDR3 protein. D genes are given only for firm matches. A row's size may be missing; if present it is once, few, many or a size class.

.	TRBV10-3	TRBD2	TRBJ2-2	TGTGCCATCAGTGAGGAGGGACTAGCGGGAGCCGGGGAGCTGTTTTTT	CAISEEGLAGAGELFF
.	TRBV5-1	.	TRBJ2-7	TGCGCCAGCAGCTTGGGGCAGCTATACGAGCAGTACTTC	CASSLGQLYEQYF
.	TRBV7-3	TRBD1	TRBJ2-2	TGTGCCAGCAGCTTATTCAGTATTGGGACAGACAACACCGGGGAGCTGTTTTTT	CASSLFSIGTDNTGELFF
.	TRBV6-6	TRBD1	TRBJ1-1	TGTGCCAGCTCTTACAGGGGAGGTTCTGAAGCTTTCTTT	CASSYRGGSEAFF
.	TRBV7-8	.	TRBJ2-7	TGTGCCAGCAGCTTCGACCCGAGCTACGAGCAGTACTTC	CASSFDPSYEQYF
.	TRBV9	TRBD2	TRBJ2-7	TGTGCCAGCAGCCCTGGGACTAGCGGGGAGGATTGGTCCTACGAGCAGTACTTC	CASSPGTSGEDWSYEQYF
.	TRBV7-2	TRBD1	TRBJ2-5	TGTGCCAGCAGCTTAGGACAGGGGGCGGGCTTGACAGGAGAGACCCAGTACTTC	CASSLGQGAGLTGETQYF
.	TRBV5-6	TRBD1	TRBJ1-1	TGTGCCAGCAGCCTCGGGACAGTCTCGAACACTGAAGCTTTCTTT	CASSLGTVSNTEAFF
.	TRBV11-3	.	TRBJ1-3	TGTGCCAGCAGCAGAAACAGGGAACCGTTTGGAAACACCATATATTTT	CASSRNREPFGNTIYF
.	TRBV30	TRBD2	TRBJ2-6	TGTGCCTGGAGTCCCCGGGGGGTATTGGCTTTC	CAWSPRGVLAF
.	TRBV11-2	TRBD1	TRBJ2-1	TGTGCCAGCAGCTCCCAGGGACAGGTCAGCAATGAGCAGTTCTTC	CASSSQGQVSNEQFF
.	TRBV18	TRBD2	TRBJ2-7	TGTGCCAGCCTTGGAGGACTAGCGGGAACCTACGAGCAGTACTTC	CASLGGLAGTYEQYF
.	TRBV28	.	TRBJ1-6	TGTGCCAGCAGTTTATCCAGGGCAAATTCACCCCTCCACTTT	CASSLSRANSPLHF
.	TRBV2	.	TRBJ1-6	TGTGCCAGCAGTTACAGTTCACCCCTCCACTTT	CASSYSSPLHF
.	TRBV5-1	.	TRBJ2-7	TGCGCCAGCAGCCCCAGGAGCTACGAGCAGTACTTC	CASSPRSYEQYF
.	TRBV19	.	TRBJ2-7	TGTGCCAGTATGGGAGACAGGGGCGGGAGTGACTCCTACGAGCAGTACTTC	CASMGDRGGSDSYEQYF
.	TRBV11-3	TRBD1	TRBJ2-1	TGTGCCAGCAGCTTAGTATCAGGGGGCGGGTATGAGCAGTTCTTC	CASSLVSGGGYEQFF
few	TRBV19	.	TRBJ1-2	TGTGCCAGTAGTACAGGGTTCAACTATGGCTACACCTTC	CASSTGFNYGYTF
.	TRBV19	TRBD2	TRBJ2-1	TGTGCCAGTAAGCGGCGGGAGTCCTACAATGAGCAGTTCTTC	CASKRRESYNEQFF
.	TRBV29-1	TRBD1	TRBJ2-3	TGCAGCCTAAGACAGGGAGCCTTCACAGATACGCAGTATTTT	CSLRQGAFTDTQYF
.	TRBV19	.	TRBJ1-5	TGTGCCAGTAGGGACAAATGGGATCAGCCCCAGCATTTT	CASRDKWDQPQHF
.	TRBV29-1	.	TRBJ1-2	TGCAGCGTTGAAGACAGGTACTATGGCTACACCTTC	CSVEDRYYGYTF
.	TRBV5-4	TRBD1	TRBJ2-7	TGTGCCAGCAGCTTGGAAACAGGGGGCGACTCCTACGAGCAGTACTTC	CASSLETGGDSYEQYF
.	TRBV7-3	TRBD2	TRBJ2-1	TGTGCCAGCAGCCTGGGACTAGCGGACAATGAGCAGTTCTTC	CASSLGLADNEQFF
.	TRBV7-2	.	TRBJ1-1	TGTGCCAGCAGCGCTGCGGGGGGGCGACGGACTGAAGCTTTCTTT	CASSAAGGRRTEAFF
.	TRBV28	.	TRBJ2-3	TGTGCCAGCAGTTTTCGGGGGACCGGCACAGATACGCAGTATTTT	CASSFRGTGTDTQYF
.	TRBV7-2	.	TRBJ1-1	TGTGCCAGCAGCTTGTCTACGTTACGTCTCCTCGGGAACACTGAAGCTTTCTTT	CASSLSTLRLLGNTEAFF
.	TRBV28	.	TRBJ1-1	TGTGCCAGCAGTTTGAACAGATTGAACACTGAAGCTTTCTTT	CASSLNRLNTEAFF
few	TRBV19	.	TRBJ2-7	TGTGCCAGTAGTAATCAGGTTAGCTCCTACGAGCAGTACTTC	CASSNQVSSYEQYF
.	TRBV28	TRBD1	TRBJ1-2	TGTGCCAGCAGTCCCCCGGACAGGGATAATGGCTACACCTTC	CASSPPDRDNGYTF
.	TRBV11-2	.	TRBJ2-1	TGTGCCAGCAGCCCCCAGGGACTTCTTATCTCCTACAATGAGCAGTTCTTC	CASSPQGLLISYNEQFF
.	TRBV19	.	TRBJ1-5	TGTGCCAGTAGTAAGGTTGAGGCCTGGGCGGATCAGCCCCAGCATTTT	CASSKVEAWADQPQHF
once	TRBV9	TRBD1	TRBJ2-2	TGTGCCAGCAGCGCCGGGACAGGGAACACCGGGGAGCTGTTTTTT	CASSAGTGNTGELFF
.	TRBV27	.	TRBJ2-3	TGTGCCAGCAGTTTGCAGGATCCTAGCACAGATACGCAGTATTTT	CASSLQDPSTDTQYF
.	TRBV28	.	TRBJ2-7	TGTGCCAGCAGTCCCCACAGGGCCAGCTACGAGCAGTACTTC	CASSPHRASYEQYF
.	TRBV7-2	TRBD1	TRBJ2-5	TGTGCCAGCAGCGGGGGGACAGGGGGCGAAGAGACCCAGTACTTC	CASSGGTGGEETQYF
.	TRBV4-1	TRBD2	TRBJ2-7	TGCGCCAGCAGCCCTCTAGCGGGAGGGCAAAACGAGCAGTACTTC	CASSPLAGGQNEQYF
.	TRBV6-6	.	TRBJ1-1	TGTGCCAGCAGTCTTCGCATCCAGGACACTGAAGCTTTCTTT	CASSLRIQDTEAFF
.	TRBV6-5	.	TRBJ1-2	TGTGCCAGCAGTTACTCAACCTCTTTGGGGGGCTACACCTTC	CASSYSTSLGGYTF
.	TRBV18	.	TRBJ2-2	TGTGCCAGCTCACCACCCGGGGCCCCCGACACCGGGGAGCTGTTTTTT	CASSPPGAPDTGELFF